This TCR beta chain was sequenced for a study of blood T cells in healthy people across ages. Study-wide points: More naive CD4+ cells and higher diversity marked long-lived donors relative to aged donors.

The study recruited healthy Caucasian donors from Russia who were aged roughly 6 to 95. No fewer than 6 million PBMCs went into each sample. In the case of this clonotype: No antigen is known for it.

Looked up from germline, CDR1 is DFQATT and CDR2 is SNEGSKA (reference sequence). This CDR3 is built from 15 residues. V was pared by 3 bases and J by 0 bases, with 4 bases of the junction left unmatched. With a J-beta primer mix and a sample-barcoded 5' primer, a second PCR ran roughly 6 to 11 cycles. Template switching added a 12-random-nucleotide identifier to every cDNA molecule. TCRdb itself ran the 5' RACE reads through MiXCR, one entry per CDR3 protein. The repertoire holds over a million distinct CDR3 sequences, with 40% to 50% as singletons. The chain has TRBV20-1 and TRBJ2-1; 8 positions match TRBD1. This clonotype was obtained from a woman aged 18-29 years in good health. Sequencing input: blood. The CDR3 DNA reads TGCAGTGCTAGGAAACAGGGGGTCTCCTACAATGAGCAGTTCTTC. Protein: CSARKQGVSYNEQFF.